This T cell receptor beta chain was sequenced for a study of response to subunit inactivated influenza vaccine. Study results and caveats: Authors suggested seasonal influenza vaccinations each recruit few new T cells.

With V trimmed by 0 bases and J by 3 bases, 4 bases remained unmatched. The CDR3 loop spans 14 amino acids. Germline values: CDR1 SQVTM, CDR2 ANQGSEA. This clonotype was counted a few times. The antigen remains undetermined. TCRdb reprocessed the RT-PCR reads via MiXCR and lists one record per CDR3 protein. This sample has around 540,000 distinct CDR3 sequences, with roughly 10% found just once. The chain employs TRBV29-1 and TRBJ2-7; 8 bases are a match to TRBD2. The TCR comes from a man aged 50 to 60 who received an inactivated influenza vaccine. The sequencing used PBMCs from blood, collected on the day of vaccination. The CDR3 protein is CSVEEKRGNYEQYF. The CDR3 DNA reads TGCAGCGTTGAAGAAAAGCGGGGGAACTACGAGCAGTACTTC.